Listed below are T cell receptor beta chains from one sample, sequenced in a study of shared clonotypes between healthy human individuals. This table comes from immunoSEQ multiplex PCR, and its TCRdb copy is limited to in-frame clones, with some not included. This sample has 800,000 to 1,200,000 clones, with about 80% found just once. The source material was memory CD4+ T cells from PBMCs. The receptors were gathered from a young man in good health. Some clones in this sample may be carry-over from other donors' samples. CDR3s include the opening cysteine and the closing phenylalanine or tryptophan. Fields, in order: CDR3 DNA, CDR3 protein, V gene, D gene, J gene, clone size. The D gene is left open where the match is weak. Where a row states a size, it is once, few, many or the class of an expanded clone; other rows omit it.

CDR3 DNA: TGTGCCTGGACCCGTTCCAGCAATCAGCCCCAGCATTTT
CDR3 protein: CAWTRSSNQPQHF
V gene: TRBV30
D gene: .
J gene: TRBJ1-5
clone size: .

CDR3 DNA: TGCGCCAGCAGCCCGGTACGGGGGCGCAGTACAGATACGCAGTATTTT
CDR3 protein: CASSPVRGRSTDTQYF
V gene: TRBV5-1
D gene: .
J gene: TRBJ2-3
clone size: .

CDR3 DNA: TGCGCCAGCAGCAAGGGGGCCCTGAACACCGGGGAGCTGTTTTTT
CDR3 protein: CASSKGALNTGELFF
V gene: TRBV5-1
D gene: TRBD1
J gene: TRBJ2-2
clone size: .

CDR3 DNA: TGCGCCAGCAGCTTCGGCCCGGGACCGGGAGATGGCTACACCTTC
CDR3 protein: CASSFGPGPGDGYTF
V gene: TRBV5-1
D gene: .
J gene: TRBJ1-2
clone size: .

CDR3 DNA: TGTGCCAGCAGTTTTTCGTCCGTAGGCGCTACAGATACGCAGTATTTT
CDR3 protein: CASSFSSVGATDTQYF
V gene: TRBV28
D gene: .
J gene: TRBJ2-3
clone size: .

CDR3 DNA: TGTGCCAGCAGGCAACCCTGGCTCCGAGAGGCATACTTC
CDR3 protein: CASRQPWLREAYF
V gene: TRBV2
D gene: .
J gene: TRBJ2-5
clone size: .

CDR3 DNA: TGTGCCAGCAGCTTAGCGCGCGGGACAGCAACCTACGAGCAGTACTTC
CDR3 protein: CASSLARGTATYEQYF
V gene: TRBV7-8
D gene: .
J gene: TRBJ2-7
clone size: .

CDR3 DNA: TGTGCCAGTCGATCTAGCGGGAGCCCCGGGGAGCTGTTTTTT
CDR3 protein: CASRSSGSPGELFF
V gene: TRBV27
D gene: TRBD2
J gene: TRBJ2-2
clone size: .

CDR3 DNA: TGTGCCAGCAGCAAGGACAGGGACTACGAGCAGTACTTC
CDR3 protein: CASSKDRDYEQYF
V gene: TRBV21-1
D gene: .
J gene: TRBJ2-7
clone size: .

CDR3 DNA: TGTGCCAGCAGTGAGACTTATAGCAATCAGCCCCAGCATTTT
CDR3 protein: CASSETYSNQPQHF
V gene: TRBV2
D gene: .
J gene: TRBJ1-5
clone size: .

CDR3 DNA: TGTGCCAGTAGTCCCCGAACAGGGGCCCCCTATGGCTACACCTTC
CDR3 protein: CASSPRTGAPYGYTF
V gene: TRBV19
D gene: TRBD1
J gene: TRBJ1-2
clone size: .

CDR3 DNA: TGTGCCAGCAGCTCAACCGGTGGAAGACCCACAGATACGCAGTATTTT
CDR3 protein: CASSSTGGRPTDTQYF
V gene: TRBV5-6
D gene: .
J gene: TRBJ2-3
clone size: .

CDR3 DNA: TGTGCCAGCAGCCAAGATTTTAGGGGACCTAATGAAAAACTGTTTTTT
CDR3 protein: CASSQDFRGPNEKLFF
V gene: TRBV4-2
D gene: .
J gene: TRBJ1-4
clone size: once

CDR3 DNA: TGTGCCAGCAGCTCCGGGACAGCCCGCTCTGGAAACACCATATATTTT
CDR3 protein: CASSSGTARSGNTIYF
V gene: TRBV7-9
D gene: TRBD1
J gene: TRBJ1-3
clone size: .

CDR3 DNA: TGTGCCAGCAGCTTGGTGGGATTTGACTACAATGAGCAGTTCTTC
CDR3 protein: CASSLVGFDYNEQFF
V gene: TRBV5-4
D gene: .
J gene: TRBJ2-1
clone size: .

CDR3 DNA: TGCAGCGTTGAAGGGAGGGGGGTCCCCACAGATACGCAGTATTTT
CDR3 protein: CSVEGRGVPTDTQYF
V gene: TRBV29-1
D gene: .
J gene: TRBJ2-3
clone size: .

CDR3 DNA: TGCAGCGTCGCCAAGGGACAGCACTACGAGCAGTACTTC
CDR3 protein: CSVAKGQHYEQYF
V gene: TRBV29-1
D gene: TRBD1
J gene: TRBJ2-7
clone size: .

CDR3 DNA: TGTGCCGGGATCCCGACAGAAGCTAACTATGGCTACACCTTC
CDR3 protein: CAGIPTEANYGYTF
V gene: TRBV5-8
D gene: .
J gene: TRBJ1-2
clone size: .

CDR3 DNA: TGTGCCAGCTCGATTTCGGTTCTTCAGGGGGCCCTCTCTGGGGCCAACGTCCTGACTTTC
CDR3 protein: CASSISVLQGALSGANVLTF
V gene: TRBV18
D gene: TRBD1
J gene: TRBJ2-6
clone size: .

CDR3 DNA: TGCAGCGTTGACCCGAATAACACCGGGGAGCTGTTTTTT
CDR3 protein: CSVDPNNTGELFF
V gene: TRBV29-1
D gene: .
J gene: TRBJ2-2
clone size: .

CDR3 DNA: TGCGCCAGCAGCTTGGCCCACGGGGACACTGAAGCTTTCTTT
CDR3 protein: CASSLAHGDTEAFF
V gene: TRBV5-1
D gene: .
J gene: TRBJ1-1
clone size: .

CDR3 DNA: TGTGCCTGGAGTGGAAAGGGTCGGCGGCAAGAGACCCAGTACTTC
CDR3 protein: CAWSGKGRRQETQYF
V gene: TRBV30
D gene: .
J gene: TRBJ2-5
clone size: once

CDR3 DNA: TGTGCCAGCAGCCCGGACAGGGCCCTCAGTGAGCAGTTCTTC
CDR3 protein: CASSPDRALSEQFF
V gene: TRBV7-2
D gene: TRBD1
J gene: TRBJ2-1
clone size: once

CDR3 DNA: TGTGCCAGCAGCTCGACTAGAAAATCTAATGAGCAGTTCTTC
CDR3 protein: CASSSTRKSNEQFF
V gene: TRBV11-3
D gene: .
J gene: TRBJ2-1
clone size: .

CDR3 DNA: TGTGCCAGCAGGGGACTAGCGGGAGGACGGAGGGGAGAGCAGTACTTC
CDR3 protein: CASRGLAGGRRGEQYF
V gene: TRBV28
D gene: TRBD2
J gene: TRBJ2-7
clone size: .

CDR3 DNA: TGTGCCACCCAAACCGGACAGCTTAACTATGGCTACACCTTC
CDR3 protein: CATQTGQLNYGYTF
V gene: TRBV28
D gene: .
J gene: TRBJ1-2
clone size: .

CDR3 DNA: TGTGCCAGCAGTCGCTCGACGGAAGAGACCCAGTACTTC
CDR3 protein: CASSRSTEETQYF
V gene: TRBV7-3
D gene: .
J gene: TRBJ2-5
clone size: .

CDR3 DNA: TGTGCCAGCAGTTTTGAGCCAGTCTCCTACAATGAGCAGTTCTTC
CDR3 protein: CASSFEPVSYNEQFF
V gene: TRBV28
D gene: .
J gene: TRBJ2-1
clone size: .

CDR3 DNA: TGTGCCAGCAGTTACTCCAGGGATCTCCACGAGCAGTACTTC
CDR3 protein: CASSYSRDLHEQYF
V gene: TRBV6-5
D gene: .
J gene: TRBJ2-7
clone size: once

CDR3 DNA: TGTGCCAGCAGTTTAATCTCGGGAGTGGGAGAGCAGTACTTC
CDR3 protein: CASSLISGVGEQYF
V gene: TRBV28
D gene: .
J gene: TRBJ2-7
clone size: .

CDR3 DNA: TGTGCCAGCTCATCGCGACAGGGACAATACGAGCAGTACTTC
CDR3 protein: CASSSRQGQYEQYF
V gene: TRBV18
D gene: TRBD1
J gene: TRBJ2-7
clone size: few

CDR3 DNA: TGTGCCAGCAGCTCTCTAGCGGGACGTCAGCATTTT
CDR3 protein: CASSSLAGRQHF
V gene: TRBV7-9
D gene: .
J gene: TRBJ1-5
clone size: .

CDR3 DNA: TGCGCCAGCAGCTTGGAAGGAGATACGCAGTATTTT
CDR3 protein: CASSLEGDTQYF
V gene: TRBV5-1
D gene: .
J gene: TRBJ2-3
clone size: .

CDR3 DNA: TGTGCCAGCTCACCACGTAATCAAGGTGGGACAGATACGCAGTATTTT
CDR3 protein: CASSPRNQGGTDTQYF
V gene: TRBV18
D gene: .
J gene: TRBJ2-3
clone size: many

CDR3 DNA: TGTGCCAGTAGTGATGGCGGGCCAGGGGTACAGCCCCAGCATTTT
CDR3 protein: CASSDGGPGVQPQHF
V gene: TRBV19
D gene: .
J gene: TRBJ1-5
clone size: .

CDR3 DNA: TGTGCCAGCAGGGAGACAGCGAACACTGAAGCTTTCTTT
CDR3 protein: CASRETANTEAFF
V gene: TRBV28
D gene: .
J gene: TRBJ1-1
clone size: .

CDR3 DNA: TGTGCCAGCAGCCCCTCTACGACCACCGTCCTATACACAGATACGCAGTATTTT
CDR3 protein: CASSPSTTTVLYTDTQYF
V gene: TRBV11-2
D gene: .
J gene: TRBJ2-3
clone size: once

CDR3 DNA: TGTGCCTCGGGACAGGGAGAATCCTCTGGAAACACCATATATTTT
CDR3 protein: CASGQGESSGNTIYF
V gene: TRBV6-1
D gene: TRBD1
J gene: TRBJ1-3
clone size: .